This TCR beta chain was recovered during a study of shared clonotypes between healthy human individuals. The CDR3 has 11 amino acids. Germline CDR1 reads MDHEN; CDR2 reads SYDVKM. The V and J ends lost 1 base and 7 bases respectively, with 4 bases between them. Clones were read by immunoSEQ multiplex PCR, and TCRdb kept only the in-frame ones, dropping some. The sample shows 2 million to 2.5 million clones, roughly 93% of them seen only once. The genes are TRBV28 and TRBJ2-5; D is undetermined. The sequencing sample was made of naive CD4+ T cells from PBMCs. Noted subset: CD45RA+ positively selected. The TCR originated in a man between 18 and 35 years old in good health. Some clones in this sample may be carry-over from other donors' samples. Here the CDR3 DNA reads TGTGCCAGCAGTTTATCTTTGACCCAGTACTTC. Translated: CASSLSLTQYF.